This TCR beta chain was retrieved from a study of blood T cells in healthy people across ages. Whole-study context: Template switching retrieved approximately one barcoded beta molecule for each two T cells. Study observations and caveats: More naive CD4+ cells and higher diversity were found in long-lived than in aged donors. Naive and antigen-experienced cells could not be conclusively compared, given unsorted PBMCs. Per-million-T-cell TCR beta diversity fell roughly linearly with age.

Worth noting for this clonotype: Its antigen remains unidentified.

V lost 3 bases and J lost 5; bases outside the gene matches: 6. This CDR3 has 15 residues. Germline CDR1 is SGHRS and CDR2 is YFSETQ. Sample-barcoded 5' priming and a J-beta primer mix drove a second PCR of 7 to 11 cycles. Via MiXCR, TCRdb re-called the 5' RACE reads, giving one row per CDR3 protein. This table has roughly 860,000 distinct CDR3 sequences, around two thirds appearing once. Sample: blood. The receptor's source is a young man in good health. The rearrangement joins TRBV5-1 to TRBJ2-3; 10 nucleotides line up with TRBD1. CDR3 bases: TGCGCCAGCAGCTCCGGACAGGGGGAGGTAGATACGCAGTATTTT. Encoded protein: CASSSGQGEVDTQYF.